This TCR beta chain was profiled in a study of OX40 agonist ivuxolimab in advanced cancers. Some background on the complete study: Ivuxolimab was an agonistic, fully human IgG2 monoclonal antibody directed against OX40 (CD134), a costimulatory receptor. Intravenous ivuxolimab was administered to patients every 2 weeks at six dose levels: 0.01, 0.1, 0.3, 1.5, 3 and 10 mg/kg. Of the 50 or so patients in dose escalation, around 19 had hepatocellular carcinoma, some 15 had melanoma, 9 had renal cell carcinoma and 9 had head and neck cancer. A male proportion of 70% to 90% and a mean age of 60 years, ranging from about 20 to 79, were recorded for the dose-escalation cohort. Prior anti-PD-1, anti-PD-L1 or anti-CTLA-4 therapy was permitted, and approximately 41% of dose-escalation patients had received checkpoint inhibitors. Partial responses were achieved by three dose-escalation patients, of whom one had hepatocellular carcinoma and two had cutaneous melanoma. Peripheral TCRbeta sequencing aimed to test whether ivuxolimab altered TCR sequence diversity and caused clonal T-cell expansion. The paper reports the monotherapy dose-escalation portion (N of about 47 patients) of the phase I ivuxolimab trial.

Comment on this clone: What antigen it recognizes has not been identified. No base quality values were provided; no much bigger clone lies one nucleotide off.

The germline ends are 10 bases apart after V is trimmed by 1 base and J by 4 bases. There are 15 amino acids in the CDR3, from cysteine to phenylalanine inclusive. The kept DNA is CDR3 alone, 45 bases in frame from the first base. From the germline V gene (reference sequence), CDR1 is LNHDA and CDR2 is SQIVND. For sequencing of the TCRbeta CDR3 region, genomic DNA was extracted from the sorted cells. The immunoSEQ Assay was used to sequence the TCRbeta CDR3 regions. TCRdb re-hosts the immuneACCESS table, in-frame sequences only. Its copies lack some clones; in the studies checked, an unresolved V gene accounts for under half of them, and the cause for the rest is not known. The sample has 40,000 to 45,000 clones on record, 75% to 90% of them singletons. Together, the top ten hold around 4.2% of the sample. General study outcomes and caveats: Low levels of normalized T-cell clonal expansion were also seen in some patients who did not respond. At doses from 0.1 to 3.0 mg/kg, clonal expansion was seen in both CD4+ and CD8+ blood T cells between baseline and week 6. The antigen specificity of the clonally expanded peripheral T cells was not determined. In partial responders in the 0.1-3.0 mg/kg groups, normalized peripheral clonal expansion was found to be among the lowest, especially among CD8+ T cells. After ivuxolimab, CD8+ T cells had more expanded clones than CD4+ T cells on average.

Patients with autoimmune disease history or receiving systemic immunosuppression were excluded from the trial. Peripheral blood for TCR sequencing was collected from all dose cohorts at baseline, on cycle 4 day 1, and on cycle 7 day 1. The samples were drawn from a first-in-human, open-label, multicenter phase I dose-escalation trial of ivuxolimab. Adults with locally advanced or metastatic melanoma, renal cell carcinoma, hepatocellular carcinoma or head and neck squamous cell carcinoma were enrolled in the trial. Before TCR sequencing, CD4+ T cells and CD8+ T cells from peripheral blood were sorted into separate populations.

Sequences were derived from CD4+ or CD8+ T cells sorted from blood, sampled in a trial of the OX40 agonist ivuxolimab. The sequence is built from TRBV19 and TRBJ1-4; 5 matching bases give a weak D call of TRBD1. This receptor was obtained from an adult with an advanced solid tumor such as melanoma, head and neck, liver or kidney cancer. The DNA reads TGTGCCAGTAGTATAGTTGGGACCGTTAATGAAAAACTGTTTTTT. Translation gives CASSIVGTVNEKLFF.